These T cell receptor beta chains were read from a single sample in a study of T cell repertoires in aging, cancer and after chemotherapy. MiXCR, run by TCRdb on the multiplex PCR reads, gives a single entry per CDR3 protein. Here the sample spans 3,500 or so distinct CDR3 sequences, about 32% being singletons. What was sequenced was blood. These receptors all come from a human donor in good health. Each CDR3 is given with its conserved first and last residue. D genes are given only for firm matches. Size is omitted from some rows. Given values are once, few, many or a class for expanded clones.

-,TRBJ2-1,-,TRBV10-3,CAISEISNEQFF,TGTGCCATCAGTGAGATTAGCAATGAGCAGTTCTTC
-,TRBJ1-4,-,TRBV5-6,CASRGRGSGRNEKLFF,TGTGCCAGCAGAGGTCGGGGAAGCGGACGTAATGAAAAACTGTTTTTT
-,TRBJ1-4,few,TRBV10-3,CAISPTGGEEKLFF,TGTGCCATCAGCCCGACAGGCGGGGAAGAAAAACTGTTTTTT
-,TRBJ2-7,-,TRBV5-4,CASSIQASYEQYF,TGTGCCAGCAGCATCCAGGCTTCCTACGAGCAGTACTTC
-,TRBJ1-5,-,TRBV30,CAWSVRGGRQPQHF,TGTGCCTGGAGTGTACGAGGGGGACGGCAGCCCCAGCATTTT
TRBD1,TRBJ1-1,-,TRBV6-5,CATFRRGRTEAFF,TGTGCCACTTTCCGCAGGGGGCGGACTGAAGCTTTCTTT
-,TRBJ2-3,-,TRBV12-3/TRBV12-4,CASSLNAGTDTQYF,TGTGCCAGCAGTCTCAATGCGGGGACAGATACGCAGTATTTT
-,TRBJ1-5,-,TRBV19,CASRLSPYSNQPQHF,TGTGCCAGTCGCCTGAGTCCTTATAGCAATCAGCCCCAGCATTTT
TRBD2,TRBJ2-5,-,TRBV7-9,CASSSTSGAAETQYF,TGTGCCAGCAGCTCAACCAGCGGGGCCGCAGAGACCCAGTACTTC
-,TRBJ2-5,hyperexpanded,TRBV14,CASSQDRKTQYF,TGTGCCAGCAGCCAAGATAGGAAGACCCAGTACTTC
TRBD2,TRBJ2-2,medium-sized,TRBV6-6,CASISQLAGNTGELFF,TGTGCCAGCATCTCCCAGCTAGCGGGGAACACCGGGGAGCTGTTTTTT
-,TRBJ2-5,medium-sized,TRBV6-5,CASSYRQGGETQYF,TGTGCCAGCAGTTATAGGCAGGGGGGAGAGACCCAGTACTTC
-,TRBJ1-2,-,TRBV19,CASTLASRGAPNNYGYTF,TGTGCCAGTACCCTAGCGTCCAGGGGCGCGCCCAATAACTATGGCTACACCTTC
TRBD2,TRBJ2-7,-,TRBV20-1,CSANEAGGYEQYF,TGCAGTGCTAACGAAGCGGGGGGATACGAGCAGTACTTC
-,TRBJ2-1,few,TRBV6-1,CASSEWNEQFF,TGTGCCAGCAGTGAATGGAATGAGCAGTTCTTC
-,TRBJ2-7,few,TRBV6-5,CASSLRRGINEQYF,TGTGCCAGCAGTCTCCGGCGGGGAATTAACGAGCAGTACTTC
-,TRBJ2-3,-,TRBV24-1,CATSDFGREGTDTQYF,TGTGCCACCAGTGATTTCGGCAGGGAAGGGACAGATACGCAGTATTTT
TRBD1,TRBJ2-2,-,TRBV27,CASSLSIRTGENTGELFF,TGTGCCAGCAGTTTATCGATCCGGACAGGGGAAAACACCGGGGAGCTGTTTTTT
-,TRBJ1-4,once,TRBV7-9,CASTAALGKLFF,TGTGCCAGCACCGCGGCCCTCGGAAAACTGTTTTTT
TRBD1,TRBJ2-2,medium-sized,TRBV27,CASSSGTGWVGELFF,TGTGCCAGCAGTTCCGGGACAGGGTGGGTCGGGGAGCTGTTTTTT
-,TRBJ1-1,-,TRBV15,CATSRGGAQKNTEAFF,TGTGCCACCAGCAGAGGGGGCGCGCAAAAGAACACTGAAGCTTTCTTT
TRBD1,TRBJ2-1,-,TRBV6-6,CASRGTGGTEQFF,TGTGCCAGCAGGGGGACAGGAGGGACTGAGCAGTTCTTC
-,TRBJ1-1,once,TRBV14,CASSIILGHLNTEAFF,TGTGCCAGCAGCATCATCTTGGGACACCTGAACACTGAAGCTTTCTTT
-,TRBJ2-3,-,TRBV24-1,CATSEEGSTDTQYF,TGTGCCACCAGTGAGGAAGGCAGCACAGATACGCAGTATTTT
-,TRBJ2-1,few,TRBV5-1,CASSLGQLGDEQFF,TGCGCCAGCAGCTTGGGACAGCTCGGCGATGAGCAGTTCTTC
TRBD1,TRBJ2-7,-,TRBV6-1,CASSDLRGQGVSYEQYF,TGTGCCAGCAGTGACCTTCGCGGACAGGGGGTAAGCTACGAGCAGTACTTC
TRBD2,TRBJ2-1,-,TRBV5-6,CASSPLAGVRGEQFF,TGTGCCAGCAGTCCTCTAGCGGGGGTCAGGGGTGAGCAGTTCTTC
-,TRBJ1-1,-,TRBV18,CASSPEQGSEAFF,TGTGCCAGCTCACCGGAGCAGGGCTCTGAAGCTTTCTTT
TRBD2,TRBJ2-5,-,TRBV5-4,CASSSSGGAETQYF,TGTGCCAGCAGCTCTAGCGGGGGGGCCGAGACCCAGTACTTC
TRBD1,TRBJ1-2,few,TRBV19,CASSTRQGGTNYGYTF,TGTGCCAGTAGTACCCGACAGGGGGGGACTAACTATGGCTACACCTTC
-,TRBJ2-7,-,TRBV7-7,CASSLAHTSGEQYF,TGTGCTAGCAGCTTAGCACACACAAGCGGCGAGCAGTACTTC
TRBD2,TRBJ2-7,-,TRBV5-1,CASTLSQRGDEQYF,TGCGCCAGCACCCTTAGCCAGCGGGGGGACGAGCAGTACTTC
-,TRBJ2-7,few,TRBV18,CASSVTSSADEQYF,TGTGCCAGCTCAGTGACTTCTAGCGCCGACGAGCAGTACTTC
-,TRBJ1-2,few,TRBV27,CASSSRAANYGYTF,TGTGCCAGCAGTTCGAGGGCGGCTAACTATGGCTACACCTTC
TRBD2,TRBJ2-1,once,TRBV10-3,CAISDQRGGGFF,TGTGCCATCAGTGATCAGCGGGGGGGTGGGTTCTTC
TRBD2,TRBJ2-1,few,TRBV5-5,CASSLLAGAENEQFF,TGTGCCAGCAGCTTACTAGCGGGGGCGGAGAATGAGCAGTTCTTC
-,TRBJ2-2,few,TRBV5-5,CASSPDGGELFF,TGTGCCAGCAGCCCGGACGGAGGGGAGCTGTTTTTT
TRBD1,TRBJ2-3,medium-sized,TRBV29-1,CSAWTGSTDTQYF,TGCAGCGCCTGGACAGGGAGCACAGATACGCAGTATTTT
TRBD1,TRBJ1-1,few,TRBV29-1,CSVPDPGQGTGSNTEAFF,TGCAGCGTACCCGACCCGGGACAGGGAACAGGGTCGAACACTGAAGCTTTCTTT
-,TRBJ1-2,few,TRBV12-3/TRBV12-4,CASILTNYGYTF,TGTGCCAGCATCCTGACTAACTATGGCTACACCTTC
-,TRBJ1-2,-,TRBV29-1,CSVEGLKWSYTF,TGCAGCGTTGAAGGGTTAAAGTGGAGCTACACCTTC
TRBD1,TRBJ1-1,-,TRBV5-4,CASSLGGGGANTEAFF,TGTGCCAGCAGCCTGGGGGGAGGGGGCGCGAACACTGAAGCTTTCTTT
-,TRBJ2-3,-,TRBV6-1,CASSLTLDTQYF,TGTGCCAGCAGTTTAACCTTAGATACGCAGTATTTT
TRBD2,TRBJ2-1,-,TRBV7-9,CASSLWRGTYNEQFF,TGTGCCAGCAGCCTCTGGCGGGGGACTTACAATGAGCAGTTCTTC
TRBD2,TRBJ2-5,-,TRBV5-5,CASSAPLAGGGETQYF,TGTGCCAGCAGCGCCCCACTAGCGGGGGGGGGAGAGACCCAGTACTTC
TRBD1,TRBJ1-1,-,TRBV19,CASVRDRGSEAFF,TGTGCCAGTGTACGGGACAGGGGCTCTGAAGCTTTCTTT
TRBD1,TRBJ2-2,-,TRBV6-2/TRBV6-3,CASSARQGANTGELFF,TGTGCCAGCAGTGCCCGACAGGGCGCGAACACCGGGGAGCTGTTTTTT
-,TRBJ1-4,-,TRBV9,CASSLTPGWGEKLFF,TGTGCCAGCAGCCTTACCCCCGGGTGGGGTGAAAAACTGTTTTTT